Listed here are 4 T cell receptor beta chains from one sample, sequenced in a study of CD8 T cells in ankylosing spondylitis. Notes on the study in general: What seemed typical of ankylosing spondylitis blood was a TCR beta motif built from under 10 highly homologous variants.

Their cognate antigens are unknown. TCRdb redid the calling of the 5' RACE reads with MiXCR, one entry per CDR3 protein. The table shows 650,000 to 800,000 distinct CDR3 sequences, with over 15% occurring only once. The sequenced material came from blood, either unsorted or a sorted T cell fraction (not recorded which). All receptors come from a male donor with ankylosing spondylitis.

This chain links TRBV3-1 with TRBJ1-5; no definite D call. The CDR3 is 14 residues long. The germline gives CDR1 LGHDT, CDR2 YNNKEL (reference sequence). V was clipped by 5 bases and J by 0 bases, with 8 bases between them. CDR3 coding DNA: TGTGCCAGCAGCTCCGGGCCTAGCAATCAGCCCCAGCATTTT. The encoded protein is CASSSGPSNQPQHF.

This clonotype came up a few times. V and J are TRBV7-9 and TRBJ2-5; 11 bases are a match to TRBD2. Germline loops: CDR1 SEHNR, CDR2 FQNEAQ (reference sequence). Trimming removed 4 bases from V and 5 bases from J; junction bases left unmatched: 3. The CDR3 extends over 14 amino acids. CDR3 coding DNA: TGTGCCAGCAGCTCTATAGCGGGAGGGGAGACCCAGTACTTC. Amino acids: CASSSIAGGETQYF.

The chain links TRBV5-1 to TRBJ2-1; 8 positions agree with TRBD1. Germline-derived CDR1 and CDR2 are SGHRS and YFSETQ. The CDR3 is made up of 16 amino acids. Trimming cost V 2 bases and J 1 base; bases outside gene matches: 5. The CDR3 loop reads CASSLRTGISYNEQFF. The CDR3 nucleotides are TGCGCCAGCAGCTTAAGGACAGGGATTTCCTACAATGAGCAGTTCTTC.

The genes are TRBV5-1 and TRBJ2-1; 7 nucleotides align to TRBD2. The germline V gene has CDR1 SGHRS and CDR2 YFSETQ. J was trimmed by 6 bases and V by 4 bases; bases with no gene match: 10. The CDR3 is 15 residues long. CDR3 DNA sequence: TGCGCCAGCAGCCTCCCAACGGGAGGATTCAATGAGCAGTTCTTC. This gives the protein CASSLPTGGFNEQFF.